This T cell receptor (beta chain) was identified in a study of OX40 agonist ivuxolimab in advanced cancers. Study-level findings and limits: Expanded clones tended on average to be more numerous among CD8+ T cells than CD4+.

CDR3 length equals 16 residues. Germline loops: CDR1 SNHLY, CDR2 FYNNEI. V lost 4 bases, J lost 4 bases, and 8 bases stayed unmatched. About this clone: The antigen remains unidentified.

Assay used: immunoSEQ multiplex PCR; TCRdb lists only in-frame clones, some missing. The sample consists of 71,000 or so clones, about 88% of them appearing once. The chain has TRBV2 and TRBJ2-3; 10 bases match TRBD2. Sequences were derived from CD4+ or CD8+ T cells sorted from blood, sampled in a trial of the OX40 agonist ivuxolimab. This receptor was identified in an adult with an advanced solid tumor such as melanoma, head and neck, liver or kidney cancer. This CDR3 reads CASSVGLLAGADTQYF. The CDR3 nucleotides are TGTGCCAGCAGTGTGGGGCTTCTAGCGGGAGCAGATACGCAGTATTTT. Full variable domain (missing parts from reference TRBV2 and TRBJ2-3): EPEVTQTPSHQVTQMGQEVILRCVPISNHLYFYWYRQILGQKVEFLVSFYNNEISEKSEIFDDQFSVERPDGSNFTLKIRSTKLEDSAMYFCASSVGLLAGADTQYFGPGTRLTVL.